This T cell receptor beta chain was profiled in a study of blood T cell repertoires in COVID-19. Study summary: Sample material is recorded as cDNA or gDNA derived from T cells, B-cell-depleted T cells, or PBMCs.

Enrolled during active infection, Seattle patients were then followed longitudinally. Original methodology: Quantification of nucleated cells was approximated via reference gene primer amplification. This table comes from immunoSEQ multiplex PCR, and its TCRdb copy is limited to in-frame clones, with some not included. V and J calls and clone size are given by that table; D and trimming were obtained from the DNA. The sample has 140,000 to 150,000 clones, 80% to 90% seen once. The specimen was peripheral blood. This clonotype was sampled from a woman in her fifties or sixties with COVID-19, enrolled during active disease.

CDR3 sequence reads: CASSLVGTGGIPDGNTIYF. CDR3 DNA: TGTGCCAGCAGCTTGGTTGGGACAGGGGGGATCCCGGATGGAAACACCATATATTTT. This chain links TRBV5-6 with TRBJ1-3, with 11 bases fitting TRBD1. V was clipped by 0 bases and J by 3 bases; unmatched bases: 11. The CDR3 is made up of 19 amino acids. CDR1 and CDR2 from the germline V gene are SGHDT and YYEEEE.